A selection of T cell receptor beta chains follows, all from one sample in a study of blood T cell repertoires in COVID-19. Profiling relied on immunoSEQ multiplex PCR, and the TCRdb table lists in-frame clones only, not all of them. The repertoire consists of approximately 110,000 clones, with approximately 90% occurring once and the leading ten covering about 1.9%. The sequencing sample was made of peripheral blood. All receptors derive from a man in his fifties or sixties with COVID-19, enrolled during active disease. The CDR3 runs from the conserved cysteine through the conserved F or W. Each record gives: D gene, clone size, J gene, CDR3 length, V gene, CDR3 protein, CDR3 DNA. D genes are given only for firm matches. Rows may omit the clone size; those that give it use once, few, many or a size class.

D: TRBD2; size: .; J: TRBJ2-1; length: 16; V: TRBV5-1; CDR3: CASRSSSGSSYNEQFF; DNA: TGCGCCAGCAGATCCTCTAGCGGGAGCTCCTACAATGAGCAGTTCTTC
D: TRBD1; size: few; J: TRBJ1-5; length: 14; V: TRBV19; CDR3: CASGRQGSSQPQHF; DNA: TGTGCCAGTGGGCGACAGGGCAGCAGTCAGCCCCAGCATTTT
D: .; size: once; J: TRBJ2-5; length: 14; V: TRBV24-1; CDR3: CATSDPNREETQYF; DNA: TGTGCCACCAGTGATCCTAACAGGGAAGAGACCCAGTACTTC
D: .; size: .; J: TRBJ2-1; length: 14; V: TRBV24-1; CDR3: CATSDATLVNEQFF; DNA: TGTGCCACCAGTGATGCTACCTTAGTAAATGAGCAGTTCTTC
D: TRBD1; size: .; J: TRBJ1-1; length: 15; V: TRBV7-2; CDR3: CASSGRDRGNAEAFF; DNA: TGTGCCAGCAGCGGCAGGGACAGGGGTAATGCTGAAGCTTTCTTT
D: TRBD1; size: .; J: TRBJ1-4; length: 14; V: TRBV9; CDR3: CASSVGDSDEKLFF; DNA: TGTGCCAGCAGCGTTGGGGACAGCGATGAAAAACTGTTTTTT
D: TRBD1; size: .; J: TRBJ1-1; length: 13; V: TRBV29-1; CDR3: CSVGDRQNTEAFF; DNA: TGCAGCGTTGGGGACAGACAGAACACTGAAGCTTTCTTT
D: .; size: .; J: TRBJ2-3; length: 14; V: TRBV10-3; CDR3: CAISPGVRTDTQYF; DNA: TGTGCCATCAGTCCAGGGGTACGCACAGATACGCAGTATTTT
D: .; size: .; J: TRBJ2-1; length: 12; V: TRBV15; CDR3: CATGTPYNEQFF; DNA: TGTGCCACTGGGACACCCTACAATGAGCAGTTCTTC
D: .; size: .; J: TRBJ2-5; length: 14; V: TRBV7-9; CDR3: CASSLEQGKETQYF; DNA: TGTGCCAGCAGCTTGGAACAGGGCAAAGAGACCCAGTACTTC
D: TRBD1; size: .; J: TRBJ2-1; length: 16; V: TRBV19; CDR3: CASSIYRGPPHNEQFF; DNA: TGTGCCAGTAGTATTTACAGGGGTCCCCCCCACAATGAGCAGTTCTTC
D: .; size: .; J: TRBJ2-2; length: 16; V: TRBV7-2; CDR3: CASSLVSGSLAGELFF; DNA: TGTGCCAGCAGCTTAGTAAGCGGCTCGTTGGCCGGGGAGCTGTTTTTT
D: TRBD2; size: .; J: TRBJ2-1; length: 13; V: TRBV6-5; CDR3: CATSPAGVDEQFF; DNA: TGTGCCACCTCGCCAGCGGGAGTGGATGAGCAGTTCTTC
D: .; size: .; J: TRBJ1-1; length: 17; V: TRBV18; CDR3: CASSPLGGSVTNTEAFF; DNA: TGTGCCAGCTCGCCCTTAGGGGGTTCCGTAACCAACACTGAAGCTTTCTTT
D: TRBD1; size: .; J: TRBJ2-5; length: 17; V: TRBV5-1; CDR3: CASRPGQGPTGGETQYF; DNA: TGCGCCAGCAGACCGGGACAGGGGCCCACCGGGGGGGAGACCCAGTACTTC
D: TRBD2; size: .; J: TRBJ2-2; length: 16; V: TRBV11-2; CDR3: CASSLELAGVAGELFF; DNA: TGTGCCAGCAGCTTAGAACTAGCGGGAGTGGCCGGGGAGCTGTTTTTT
D: TRBD1; size: .; J: TRBJ2-2; length: 17; V: TRBV9; CDR3: CASSVSVGQGISGELFF; DNA: TGTGCCAGCAGCGTATCCGTGGGACAGGGAATCTCCGGGGAGCTGTTTTTT
D: .; size: few; J: TRBJ1-1; length: 14; V: TRBV6-5; CDR3: CASSYSAQATEAFF; DNA: TGTGCCAGCAGTTACTCGGCGCAGGCCACTGAAGCTTTCTTT
D: TRBD2; size: .; J: TRBJ2-7; length: 17; V: TRBV19; CDR3: CASSRGVPGGSLYEQYF; DNA: TGTGCCAGTAGTCGTGGGGTCCCGGGAGGCTCCCTGTACGAGCAGTACTTC
D: .; size: .; J: TRBJ1-6; length: 13; V: TRBV2; CDR3: CASNYQEYSPLHF; DNA: TGTGCCAGCAATTACCAGGAATATTCACCCCTCCACTTT
D: TRBD1; size: .; J: TRBJ2-2; length: 14; V: TRBV11-3; CDR3: CASRPGQGTGELFF; DNA: TGTGCCAGCCGTCCGGGACAGGGGACCGGGGAGCTGTTTTTT
D: TRBD2; size: .; J: TRBJ2-1; length: 15; V: TRBV29-1; CDR3: CSVGGGAGGSIRQFF; DNA: TGCAGCGTCGGCGGGGGGGCGGGAGGCTCAATCAGGCAGTTCTTC
D: TRBD1; size: .; J: TRBJ2-2; length: 13; V: TRBV19; CDR3: CASSVNRGEELFF; DNA: TGTGCCAGTAGTGTCAACAGGGGGGAGGAGCTGTTTTTT
D: .; size: .; J: TRBJ1-1; length: 16; V: TRBV19; CDR3: CASSTVPGNSNTEAFF; DNA: TGTGCCAGTAGTACCGTCCCCGGGAACTCGAACACTGAAGCTTTCTTT
D: TRBD1; size: .; J: TRBJ2-1; length: 15; V: TRBV7-9; CDR3: CASSYGTGALDEQFF; DNA: TGTGCCAGCAGCTACGGGACAGGGGCCCTCGATGAGCAGTTCTTC
D: TRBD2; size: .; J: TRBJ2-1; length: 13; V: TRBV11-2; CDR3: CASSLAGGPIQFF; DNA: TGTGCCAGCAGCTTAGCGGGAGGGCCCATTCAGTTCTTC
D: TRBD1; size: .; J: TRBJ1-2; length: 16; V: TRBV2; CDR3: CASSVIGTGNNYGYTF; DNA: TGTGCCAGCAGTGTGATCGGGACAGGGAACAACTATGGCTACACCTTC
D: TRBD1; size: .; J: TRBJ2-6; length: 18; V: TRBV11-2; CDR3: CASSLSGGAGSGANVLTF; DNA: TGTGCCAGCAGCTTATCAGGGGGCGCCGGCTCTGGGGCCAACGTCCTGACTTTC
D: .; size: once; J: TRBJ1-2; length: 13; V: TRBV5-4; CDR3: CASSLDRIRGYTF; DNA: TGTGCCAGCAGCTTGGACAGGATTCGCGGCTACACCTTC